Below are 28 T cell receptor beta chains sequenced from a single sample in a study of blood T cell repertoires in COVID-19 (dated by TCRdb to about 2020). Library method: the immunoSEQ multiplex PCR assay. The source is immuneACCESS, and TCRdb retained only in-frame sequences with V and J called. Part of the clones is not carried over; for the studies checked, unresolved V genes explain less than half of this, and the remainder is unexplained. This sample lists around 260,000 clones; 75% to 90% were detected once. 3% of the sample is held by the ten biggest clonotypes. The specimen was peripheral blood. The receptors shown here come from a woman in her twenties or thirties with active or convalescent COVID-19.

The chain recombines TRBV2 with TRBJ1-5; D remains ambiguous. Germline CDR1 reads SNHLY; CDR2 reads FYNNEI. Deletions cut 4 bases from V and 9 bases from J, with 16 bases between. The CDR3 length is 14 residues. The CDR3 here is CASSGSSSVPPQHF. The DNA for the CDR3 is TGTGCCAGCAGTGGGTCGTCGAGTGTCCCGCCCCAGCATTTT.

This chain connects TRBV27 to TRBJ1-2; D not certain. Deletions cut 2 bases from V and 3 bases from J, with 7 bases between. The CDR3 covers 13 residues. Germline CDR1 reads MNHEY; CDR2 reads SMNVEV (reference sequence). CDR3 sequence (DNA): TGTGCCAGCAGTTTACACGGGGACTATGGCTACACCTTC. Its translation is CASSLHGDYGYTF.

This sequence joins TRBV6-5 and TRBJ1-3; D remains unclear. CDR1 and CDR2 (germline): MNHEY, SVGAGI. The CDR3 sequence is 12 residues long. CDR3 bases: TGTGTCGTAAGGAGCTCTGGAAACACCATATATTTT. It yields the protein CVVRSSGNTIYF.

The chain carries TRBV7-6 and TRBJ2-5, with 11 bases fitting TRBD1. CDR3 length: 15 amino acids. Germline CDR1 is SGHVS and CDR2 is FNYEAQ. V was pared by 3 bases and J by 5 bases, with 5 bases of the junction left unmatched. The CDR3 DNA reads as TGTGCCAGCAGCTTGTGGACAGGGGGCGCGGAGACCCAGTACTTC. It translates to CASSLWTGGAETQYF.

The chain combines TRBV7-2 with TRBJ1-5, with D tentatively TRBD1 (5 bases). The germline V gene has CDR1 SGHTA and CDR2 FQGNSA. Trimming pared 3 bases from V and 2 bases from J, leaving 11 bases between. The CDR3 loop spans 15 amino acids. Here the CDR3 reads CASSFRGGGNQPQHF. In DNA form, the CDR3 reads TGTGCCAGCAGCTTTAGGGGAGGGGGCAATCAGCCCCAGCATTTT. Full variable domain (rest looked up from reference TRBV7-2 and TRBJ1-5): GAGVSQSPSNKVTEKGKDVELRCDPISGHTALYWYRQSLGQGLEFLIYFQGNSAPDKSGLPSDRFSAERTGGSVSTLTIQRTQQEDSAVYLCASSFRGGGNQPQHFGDGTRLSIL.

The chain employs TRBV7-9 and TRBJ1-3, with unresolved D. V dropped 2 bases and J dropped 0 bases, with 8 bases sitting between them. The CDR3 has 15 amino acids. Germline-derived CDR1 and CDR2 are SEHNR and FQNEAQ (reference sequence). The CDR3 nucleotides read TGTGCCAGCAGCTTAAGAGGGTACTCTGGAAACACCATATATTTT. Translation: CASSLRGYSGNTIYF.

The chain couples TRBV15 to TRBJ1-1; TRBD1 matches at 8 bases. This CDR3 comprises 18 residues. J was trimmed by 3 bases and V by 0 bases; bases with no gene match: 12. In germline, CDR1 is LNHNV, CDR2 YYDKDF (reference sequence). The CDR3 bases are TGTGCCACCAGCAGAGATCTAAACCCCCTGACAGGGGACACTGAAGCTTTCTTT. It is translated as CATSRDLNPLTGDTEAFF.

This clone was seen a single time. The chain carries TRBV7-2 and TRBJ2-5, with 10 bases that match TRBD1. V shed 5 bases and J 5 bases; nucleotides not matched to a gene: 5. Germline V gene sequence: CDR1 SGHTA, CDR2 FQGNSA. The CDR3 length is 14 residues. CDR3 sequence reads: CASSMTGGFETQYF. CDR3 DNA: TGTGCCAGCAGCATGACAGGGGGCTTCGAGACCCAGTACTTC. Together with reference TRBV7-2 and TRBJ2-5, the CDR3 gives the full variable domain: GAGVSQSPSNKVTEKGKDVELRCDPISGHTALYWYRQSLGQGLEFLIYFQGNSAPDKSGLPSDRFSAERTGGSVSTLTIQRTQQEDSAVYLCASSMTGGFETQYFGPGTRLLVL.

This chain uses TRBV6-5 with TRBJ1-5; 8 bases line up with TRBD1. J was trimmed by 5 bases and V by 5 bases; bases with no gene match: 8. This CDR3 is built from 15 residues. CDR1 and CDR2 (germline): MNHEY, SVGAGI. CDR3 region: CASSLTGDYDQPQHF. The CDR3 coding sequence is TGTGCCAGCAGTCTGACAGGGGATTATGATCAGCCCCAGCATTTT.

The rearrangement uses TRBV3-1 (or the pseudogene TRBV3-2) and TRBJ1-2, with 7 bases fitting TRBD1. The CDR3 runs to 12 residues. Per germline, CDR1 LGHDT and CDR2 YNNKEL (reference sequence). V shed 6 bases and J 7 bases; nucleotides not matched to a gene: 5. This CDR3 is CASSFQGVGYTF. CDR3 sequence (DNA): TGTGCCAGCAGTTTCCAGGGGGTTGGCTACACCTTC.

The chain has TRBV19 and TRBJ2-3; 8 bases line up with TRBD1. J lost 4 bases, V lost 5 bases, and 8 bases had no gene match. Germline CDR1 reads LNHDA; CDR2 reads SQIVND (reference sequence). This CDR3 has 15 amino acids. The CDR3 bases are TGTGCCAGTAGTCGGCAGGGGGCGGGCGCAGATACGCAGTATTTT. Encoded protein: CASSRQGAGADTQYF.

The chain carries TRBV30 and TRBJ2-2; the match to TRBD1 covers 7 bases. Germline V CDR1 and CDR2: GTSNPN, SVGIG (reference sequence). The CDR3 has 13 amino acids. V gave up 3 bases and J gave up 6 bases; unmatched junction bases: 4. The CDR3 protein is CAWSPQGPGELFF. Here the CDR3 DNA reads TGTGCCTGGAGCCCACAGGGGCCCGGGGAGCTGTTTTTT.

The chain carries TRBV6-5 and TRBJ2-7; TRBD1 might be the D (6 bases). Germline assignment: CDR1 MNHEY and CDR2 SVGAGI. V shed 0 bases and J shed 7 bases, with 16 bases lying between them. The CDR3 covers 15 residues. The CDR3 sequence: CASSYSGLTGREQYF. The CDR3 DNA sequence: TGTGCCAGCAGTTACTCGGGGTTGACAGGAAGGGAGCAGTACTTC.

This chain uses TRBV7-2 with TRBJ2-5; 14 nucleotides line up with TRBD2. Trimming at V came to 4 bases and at J to 4 bases, leaving 8 bases not matched to a gene. The germline V gene has CDR1 SGHTA and CDR2 FQGNSA. There are 17 residues in the CDR3. The CDR3 bases are TGTGCCAGCAGCTACGTCGGGACTAGCGGGGGTCGAGAGACCCAGTACTTC. It yields the protein CASSYVGTSGGRETQYF.

This clone was observed a handful of times. V and J are TRBV7-8 and TRBJ2-2; TRBD2 aligns across 7 bases. The CDR3 totals 15 residues. Germline V gene sequence: CDR1 SGHVS, CDR2 FQNEAQ. Trimming cost V 0 bases and J 5 bases; bases outside gene matches: 3. The CDR3: CASSLAAGVTGELFF. In DNA form, the CDR3 reads TGTGCCAGCAGCTTAGCCGCGGGGGTTACCGGGGAGCTGTTTTTT.

The V gene is TRBV12-2, the J gene TRBJ2-3; the table calls TRBD1, which could not be checked here. TRBV12-2 represents a pseudogene. CDR3 size: 17 residues. CDR3 protein: CASRLGERQGSTDTQYF. DNA for the CDR3: TGTGCAAGTCGCTTAGGCGAGAGACAGGGAAGCACAGATACGCAGTATTTT.

About this clone: The same CDR3 arises from other DNA sequences in this sample as well. V and J are TRBV6-1 and TRBJ1-5; 9 bases agree with TRBD1. The CDR3 length is 15 residues. Trimming removed 0 bases from V and 5 bases from J; junction bases left unmatched: 2. Germline CDR1 MNHNS, CDR2 SASEGT. The DNA of the CDR3 is TGTGCCAGCAGTGAAGCGGGGACAGGGTATCAGCCCCAGCATTTT. It specifies CASSEAGTGYQPQHF.

The V call is TRBV18, the J call TRBJ2-7, with 10 bases matching TRBD2. CDR3 length equals 16 residues. Germline V CDR1 and CDR2: KGHSH, LQKENI. V lost 3 bases, J lost 4 bases, and 9 bases stayed unmatched. In DNA, the CDR3 is TGTGCCAGCTCACCCAGCCCTAGCGGGGGCGGATACGAGCAGTACTTC. Translating it yields CASSPSPSGGGYEQYF.

The DNA for the CDR3 is TGTGCCAGCAGCTTGGGACAGGGATACAATGAGCAGTTCTTC. It specifies CASSLGQGYNEQFF. The V and J genes are TRBV5-6 and TRBJ2-1; 7 positions match TRBD1. CDR1 is SGHDT, CDR2 YYEEEE, per germline. Trimming removed 0 bases from V and 4 bases from J; junction bases left unmatched: 1. The CDR3 contains 14 residues.

The chain employs TRBV5-6 and TRBJ1-2; D is perhaps TRBD1 (5 bases). This CDR3 comprises 13 residues. Germline V gene data show CDR1 as SGHDT and CDR2 as YYEEEE. Trimming took off 2 bases at V and 4 bases at J, with 9 bases between the two ends. CDR3 loop: CASSFQGFYGYTF. In DNA form, the CDR3 reads TGTGCCAGCAGCTTCCAGGGATTCTATGGCTACACCTTC. Full variable domain (remainder filled in from reference TRBV5-6 and TRBJ1-2): DAGVTQSPTHLIKTRGQQVTLRCSPKSGHDTVSWYQQALGQGPQFIFQYYEEEERQRGNFPDRFSGHQFPNYSSELNVNALLLGDSALYLCASSFQGFYGYTFGSGTRLTVV.

V usage is TRBV30 and J usage is TRBJ2-1; 8 bases map to TRBD1. V lost 5 bases and J lost 6; bases outside the gene matches: 9. Germline V gives CDR1 GTSNPN, CDR2 SVGIG (reference sequence). This CDR3 is 14 amino acids long. CDR3 protein: CAWGRDRSLNEQFF. CDR3 nucleotide sequence: TGTGCCTGGGGCCGGGACAGGTCCCTCAATGAGCAGTTCTTC.

V and J are TRBV5-1 and TRBJ2-2, with TRBD1 matching 12 bases. Germline V gene lookup returns CDR1 SGHRS and CDR2 YFSETQ. This CDR3 region has 18 residues. V trimming: 3 bases; J trimming: 3 bases; junction bases outside the gene matches: 9. CDR3 sequence reads: CASSSRDRGRVHTGELFF. The CDR3 nucleotides are TGCGCCAGCAGCTCCCGGGACAGGGGGCGCGTTCACACCGGGGAGCTGTTTTTT.

This clone was detected only once. V gene TRBV9 combines with J gene TRBJ1-2, with D unclear. Germline V gene lookup returns CDR1 SGDLS and CDR2 YYNGEE. This CDR3 is built from 14 residues. Trimming removed 5 bases at V and 0 bases at J, with 11 bases between. The CDR3 sequence is CASSRTGSNYGYTF. CDR3 sequence (DNA): TGTGCCAGCAGTAGGACGGGATCTAACTATGGCTACACCTTC.

The genes are TRBV3-1 (or the pseudogene TRBV3-2) and TRBJ1-1, with 7 bases identical to TRBD1. V lost 6 bases and J lost 0; bases outside the gene matches: 7. Per germline, CDR1 LGHDT and CDR2 YNNKEL (reference sequence). The CDR3 covers 15 residues. CDR3: CASSLWDRLNTEAFF. In nucleotides, the CDR3 is TGTGCCAGCAGTCTATGGGACAGACTGAACACTGAAGCTTTCTTT.

CDR3 sequence (DNA): TGTGCCTGGAGTCCACGGGAGGCTGAAGCTTTCTTT. It codes for CAWSPREAEAFF. J is TRBJ1-1 and V is TRBV30; D is unresolved. Trimming shortened V by 2 bases and J by 6 bases, and 10 bases separated the two germline ends. The CDR3 has 12 amino acids. The germline V gene encodes CDR1 GTSNPN and CDR2 SVGIG (reference sequence).

J is TRBJ2-7 and V is TRBV7-2, with 10 positions matching TRBD2. CDR3 size: 15 residues. CDR1 and CDR2 (germline): SGHTA, FQGNSA. Losses at the gene ends were 5 bases for V and 4 bases for J; bases not matched to a gene: 8. The CDR3 nucleotides are TGTGCCAGCAGCCCGGGACTAGCGAGATCGTACGAGCAGTACTTC. Amino acids: CASSPGLARSYEQYF. Full variable domain (rest looked up from reference TRBV7-2 and TRBJ2-7): GAGVSQSPSNKVTEKGKDVELRCDPISGHTALYWYRQSLGQGLEFLIYFQGNSAPDKSGLPSDRFSAERTGGSVSTLTIQRTQQEDSAVYLCASSPGLARSYEQYFGPGTRLTVT.

This sequence joins TRBV12-3 or TRBV12-4 and TRBJ1-5; D call uncertain. V shed 3 bases and J shed 6 bases, with 9 bases lying between them. The CDR3 runs to 13 residues. In nucleotides, the CDR3 is TGTGCCAGCAGTTTGGAGCGACGTCAGCCCCAGCATTTT. Translated, it gives CASSLERRQPQHF.

The rearrangement uses TRBV28 and TRBJ2-3; 10 nucleotides line up with TRBD2. The CDR3 is made up of 19 amino acids. CDR1 MDHEN and CDR2 SYDVKM come from the germline V gene. V dropped 5 bases and J dropped 0; count of bases not matched to a gene: 14. The CDR3 nucleotides read TGTGCCAGCAGTACACGTCTAGCGGGGGCCTATCTAAGCACAGATACGCAGTATTTT. This codes for CASSTRLAGAYLSTDTQYF. The whole variable domain, filled in from reference TRBV28 and TRBJ2-3, reads DVKVTQSSRYLVKRTGEKVFLECVQDMDHENMFWYRQDPGLGLRLIYFSYDVKMKEKGDIPEGYSVSREKKERFSLILESASTNQTSMYLCASSTRLAGAYLSTDTQYFGPGTRLTVL.